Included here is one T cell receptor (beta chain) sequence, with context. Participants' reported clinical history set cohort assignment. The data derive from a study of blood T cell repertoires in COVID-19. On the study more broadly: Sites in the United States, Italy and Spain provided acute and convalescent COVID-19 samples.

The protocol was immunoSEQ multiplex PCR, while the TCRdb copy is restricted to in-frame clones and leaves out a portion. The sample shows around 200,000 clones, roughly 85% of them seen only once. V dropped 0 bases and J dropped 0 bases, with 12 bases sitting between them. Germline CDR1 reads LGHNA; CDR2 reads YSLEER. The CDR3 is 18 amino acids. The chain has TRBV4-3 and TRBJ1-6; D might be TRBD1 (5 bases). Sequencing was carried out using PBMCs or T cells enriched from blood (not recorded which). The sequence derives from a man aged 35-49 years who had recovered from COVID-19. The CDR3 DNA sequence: TGCGCCAGCAGCCAAGATTTCGGGGGTCTCTCCTATAATTCACCCCTCCACTTT. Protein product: CASSQDFGGLSYNSPLHF.